This TCR beta chain was identified during a study of metastatic and nonmetastatic thyroid tumors. Each patient came to thyroid surgery without any prior treatment (of any kind). TCRdb re-analyzed the PCR reads through MiXCR. The sample records roughly 13,000 clones, approximately 26% being singletons. This clone was seen at least ten times. A much larger clone is a single base away; this may be a read error. Material: tumor tissue. The sequence derives from a female donor with papillary thyroid cancer or a benign thyroid nodule (not recorded which). Some clones in this sample may be carry-over from other donors' samples.

In DNA form, the CDR3 reads TGCAGTGCTCCCCTTTTAAGGGGGTTTCGGGAGACCCAGTACTTC. It is translated as CSAPLLRGFRETQYF. This chain links TRBV20-1 with TRBJ2-5; tentatively, D is TRBD1 (6 bases). CDR1 DFQATT and CDR2 SNEGSKA come from the germline V gene (reference sequence). The V and J ends lost 5 bases and 5 bases respectively, with 21 bases between them. The CDR3 loop spans 15 amino acids.